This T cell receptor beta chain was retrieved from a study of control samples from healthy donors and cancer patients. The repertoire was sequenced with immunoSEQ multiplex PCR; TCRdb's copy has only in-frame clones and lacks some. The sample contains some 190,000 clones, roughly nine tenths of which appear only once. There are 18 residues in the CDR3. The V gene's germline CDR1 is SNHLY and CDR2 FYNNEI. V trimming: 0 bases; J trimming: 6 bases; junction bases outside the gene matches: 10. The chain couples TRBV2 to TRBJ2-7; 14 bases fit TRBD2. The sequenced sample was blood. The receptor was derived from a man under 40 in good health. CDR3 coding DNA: TGTGCCAGCAGTGAAGCGCTTCGACTAGCGGGGGGGCCTGTCGAGCAGTACTTC. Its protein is CASSEALRLAGGPVEQYF.